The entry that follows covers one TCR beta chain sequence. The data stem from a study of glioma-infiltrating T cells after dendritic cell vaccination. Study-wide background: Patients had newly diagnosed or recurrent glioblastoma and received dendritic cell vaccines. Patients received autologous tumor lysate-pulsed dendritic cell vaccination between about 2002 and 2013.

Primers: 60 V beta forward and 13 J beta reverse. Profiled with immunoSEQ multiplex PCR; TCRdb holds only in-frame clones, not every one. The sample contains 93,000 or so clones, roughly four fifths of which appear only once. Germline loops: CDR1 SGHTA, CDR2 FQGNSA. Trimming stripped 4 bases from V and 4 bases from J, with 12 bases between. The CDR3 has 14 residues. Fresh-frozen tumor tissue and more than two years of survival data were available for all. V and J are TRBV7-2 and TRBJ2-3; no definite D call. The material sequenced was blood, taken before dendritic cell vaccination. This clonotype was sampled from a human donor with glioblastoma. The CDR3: CASSSVLGPDTQYF. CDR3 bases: TGTGCCAGCAGCTCCGTTTTGGGCCCAGATACGCAGTATTTT. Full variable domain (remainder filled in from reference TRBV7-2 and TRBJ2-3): GAGVSQSPSNKVTEKGKDVELRCDPISGHTALYWYRQSLGQGLEFLIYFQGNSAPDKSGLPSDRFSAERTGGSVSTLTIQRTQQEDSAVYLCASSSVLGPDTQYFGPGTRLTVL.